The 8 T cell receptor beta chains in this list originate from one sample, sequenced in a study of vaccination effects on CD4 cells after COVID-19 (dated by TCRdb to between 2021 and 2023). After 10 to 11 days of culture, CD4+ T cells were isolated with the EasySep CD4+ T cell isolation kit. PCR-confirmed SARS-CoV-2 infection had occurred in convalescent patients between March and December 2020, before the Alpha, Beta and Delta variants emerged in the United States. Each participant got two doses of an mRNA SARS-CoV-2 vaccine, either BNT162b2 or mRNA-1273. Their antigen targets remain unknown. Library prep was done by the immunoSEQ multiplex PCR assay. The table was pulled from immuneACCESS by TCRdb, which kept in-frame rearrangements only. Such tables lose some clones; where checked, under half of the loss comes from unresolved V genes, and the rest has no known cause. The sample table records 35,000 to 45,000 clones; more than 65% of these occur just once. About 3.7% of the sample belongs to the ten largest clones.

The sequencing here drew on CD4+ T cells from PBMCs cultured without peptide, taken after COVID-19 vaccination. These receptors all stem from a human donor who had a prior SARS-CoV-2 infection.

The chain is built from TRBV11-3 and TRBJ2-2; TRBD2 matches at 10 bases. The V and J ends lost 0 bases and 4 bases, in that order; junction bases with no gene match: 11. CDR1 and CDR2 from the germline V gene are SGHNT and YENEEA. CDR3 length equals 19 residues. The CDR3 loop is CASSLDLLLAGKSTGELFF. The CDR3 DNA reads TGTGCCAGCAGCTTAGATCTTCTACTAGCGGGAAAGAGCACCGGGGAGCTGTTTTTT.

The chain joins TRBV3-1 (or the pseudogene TRBV3-2) to TRBJ1-4; D uncertain. V lost 3 bases and J 7 bases, leaving 21 bases between the germline ends. Germline V gene lookup returns CDR1 LGHDT and CDR2 YNNKEL (reference sequence). The CDR3 runs to 17 residues. The CDR3 region has the DNA TGTGCCAGCAGCCACTTTTCTCCAGTCCAGCCAGGTGAAAAACTGTTTTTT. Residues: CASSHFSPVQPGEKLFF.

This chain joins TRBV7-2 and TRBJ2-5, with D tentatively TRBD2 (7 bases). The V end lost 5 bases, the J end lost 7 bases, and 17 bases lay between the germline ends. Germline-derived CDR1 and CDR2 are SGHTA and FQGNSA. CDR3 length: 14 residues. The CDR3 here is CASSHPGGLGTQYF. CDR3 DNA sequence: TGTGCCAGCAGCCATCCGGGGGGCCTAGGGACCCAGTACTTC.

The rearrangement links TRBV19 to TRBJ2-7; D tentatively reads TRBD1 or TRBD2 (5 bases each). CDR1 is LNHDA and CDR2 is SQIVND in the germline V gene (reference sequence). CDR3 length: 13 residues. Trimming shortened V by 3 bases and J by 3 bases, and 9 bases separated the two germline ends. The CDR3 DNA follows: TGTGCCAGTAGTATCCGGGACGGCTACGAGCAGTACTTC. This encodes CASSIRDGYEQYF.

This clone turned up a few times. The V call is TRBV5-4, the J call TRBJ2-5, with D maybe TRBD1 (6 bases). Germline V CDR1 and CDR2: SGHNT, YYREEE (reference sequence). Trimming stripped 1 base from V and 3 bases from J, with 10 bases between. The CDR3 contains 14 residues. The CDR3 DNA is TGTGCCAGCAGCTTGATAGCAGGGGAAGAGACCCAGTACTTC. It specifies CASSLIAGEETQYF.

J is TRBJ2-3 and V is TRBV6-5, with a weak D call TRBD2 (5 bases). This CDR3 contains 13 residues. Germline CDR1 is MNHEY and CDR2 is SVGAGI. The V end lost 5 bases, the J end lost 6 bases, and 12 bases lay between the germline ends. CDR3 loop: CASSPGYRDTQYF. In DNA, the CDR3 is TGTGCCAGCAGTCCGGGGTACCGCGATACGCAGTATTTT.

This clone was recorded a few times. The chain uses TRBV7-2 and TRBJ1-2, with TRBD1 matching 8 bases. Germline CDR1 is SGHTA and CDR2 is FQGNSA. The CDR3 is 16 amino acids. V gave up 3 bases and J gave up 4 bases; unmatched junction bases: 10. As DNA, the CDR3 is TGTGCCAGCAGCTTCCCAACGGGACAGGCGGCCTATGGCTACACCTTC. It encodes CASSFPTGQAAYGYTF.

The table lists this clone with a count of one. This CDR3 is CASSSSPRDRGIETQYF. Here the CDR3 DNA reads TGTGCCAGCAGCTCATCTCCCCGGGACAGGGGTATCGAGACCCAGTACTTC. This rearrangement joins TRBV7-2 to TRBJ2-5, with TRBD1 matching 10 bases. Germline V gene lookup returns CDR1 SGHTA and CDR2 FQGNSA. V trimming: 4 bases; J trimming: 5 bases; junction bases outside the gene matches: 13. The CDR3 covers 17 residues.